The sequence of this T cell receptor (beta chain) was determined in a study of regulatory T cells in long-lasting Graves disease. The time point was: persistent/refractory GD, antithyroid drugs over 5 years with positive TRAb. There was RNA extracted from PBMCs, and the TCR library was made from it. For TCR beta, libraries came from iRepertoire HTBI primers and Arm-PCR of CDR3 regions. MiXCR was run by TCRdb on the multiplex PCR reads, yielding one entry per CDR3 protein. The sample includes roughly 400,000 distinct CDR3 sequences, about 21% of them seen just once. This clonotype appeared many times. The V gene lost 1 base and the J gene lost 2 bases, with 15 bases spanning the gap. This CDR3 has 16 residues. Germline lookup yields CDR1 SGHAT and CDR2 FQNNGV.

This TCR was recovered from a female donor with Graves disease. The sequences come from peripheral blood mononuclear cells (PBMCs), collected when the disease was refractory, from a patient treated with antithyroid drugs. The chain couples TRBV11-2 to TRBJ2-7, with TRBD2 as a possible D gene (6 bases). Here the CDR3 DNA reads TGTGCCAGCAGCTTAGCGGTAGCGGTAACAGCCTACGAGCAGTACTTC. This codes for CASSLAVAVTAYEQYF.